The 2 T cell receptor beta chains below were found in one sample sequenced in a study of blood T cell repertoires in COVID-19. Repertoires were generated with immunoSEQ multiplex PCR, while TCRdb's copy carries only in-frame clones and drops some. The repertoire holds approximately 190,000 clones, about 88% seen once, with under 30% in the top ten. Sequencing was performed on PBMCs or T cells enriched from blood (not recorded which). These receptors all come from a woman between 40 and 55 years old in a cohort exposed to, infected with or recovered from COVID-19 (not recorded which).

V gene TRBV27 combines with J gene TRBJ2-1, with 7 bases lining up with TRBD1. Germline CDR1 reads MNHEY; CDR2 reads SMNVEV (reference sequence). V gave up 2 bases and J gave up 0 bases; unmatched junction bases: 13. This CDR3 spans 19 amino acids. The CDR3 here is CASSLTLPQGQSSYNEQFF. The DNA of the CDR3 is TGTGCCAGCAGTTTAACCCTCCCCCAGGGACAGAGCTCCTACAATGAGCAGTTCTTC.

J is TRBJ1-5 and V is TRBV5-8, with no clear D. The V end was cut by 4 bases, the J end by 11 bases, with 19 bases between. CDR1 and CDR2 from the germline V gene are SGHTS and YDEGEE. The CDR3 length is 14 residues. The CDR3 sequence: CASSHPGGFGAQHF. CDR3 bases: TGTGCCAGCAGCCACCCCGGAGGCTTCGGGGCCCAGCATTTT.